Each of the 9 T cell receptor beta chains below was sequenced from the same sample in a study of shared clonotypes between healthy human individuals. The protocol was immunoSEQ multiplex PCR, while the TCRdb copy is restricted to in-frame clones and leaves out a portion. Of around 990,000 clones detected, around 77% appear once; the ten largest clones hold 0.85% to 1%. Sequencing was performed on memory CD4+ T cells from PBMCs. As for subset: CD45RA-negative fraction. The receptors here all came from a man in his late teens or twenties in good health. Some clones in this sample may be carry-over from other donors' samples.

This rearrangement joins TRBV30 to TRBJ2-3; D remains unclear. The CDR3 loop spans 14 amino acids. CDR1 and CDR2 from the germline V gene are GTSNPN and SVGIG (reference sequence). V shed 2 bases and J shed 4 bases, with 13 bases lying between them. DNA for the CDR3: TGTGCCTGGAGTATAATTGGTGCAGCAGATACGCAGTATTTT. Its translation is CAWSIIGAADTQYF.

CDR3 protein: CASSLVGTNSNQPQHF. The DNA of the CDR3 is TGTGCCAGCAGCTTAGTGGGGACTAATAGCAATCAGCCCCAGCATTTT. The chain links TRBV7-2 to TRBJ1-5; D possibly corresponds to TRBD1 (5 bases). V shed 1 base and J shed 0 bases, with 10 bases lying between them. The CDR3 runs 16 residues. Germline V gene data show CDR1 as SGHTA and CDR2 as FQGNSA.

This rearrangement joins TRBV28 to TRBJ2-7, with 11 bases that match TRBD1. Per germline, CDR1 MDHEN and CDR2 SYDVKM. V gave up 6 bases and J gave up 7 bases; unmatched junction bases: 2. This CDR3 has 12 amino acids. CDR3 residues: CASRGQGEEQYF. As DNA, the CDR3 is TGTGCCAGCAGGGGACAGGGGGAGGAGCAGTACTTC.

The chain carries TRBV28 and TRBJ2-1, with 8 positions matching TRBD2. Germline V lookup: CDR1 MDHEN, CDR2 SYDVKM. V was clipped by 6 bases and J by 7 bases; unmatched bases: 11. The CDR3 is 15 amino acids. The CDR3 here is CASSKAGAGYNEQFF. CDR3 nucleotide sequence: TGTGCCAGCAGCAAAGCGGGAGCTGGTTATAATGAGCAGTTCTTC.

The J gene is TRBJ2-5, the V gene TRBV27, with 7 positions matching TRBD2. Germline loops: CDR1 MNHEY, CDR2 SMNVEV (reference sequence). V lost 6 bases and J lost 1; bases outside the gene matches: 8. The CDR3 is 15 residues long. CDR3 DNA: TGTGCCAGCAGCCCCCGGGAGGCTACCCAAGAGACCCAGTACTTC. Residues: CASSPREATQETQYF.

The CDR3 DNA is TGCAGCGTTGATAGGGTAGCGGGAGGCAATGAGCAGTTCTTC. Its protein product is CSVDRVAGGNEQFF. The chain uses TRBV29-1 and TRBJ2-1; 10 bases line up with TRBD2. J gave up 6 bases and V 3 bases, and 5 bases lay outside the gene matches. CDR1 is SQVTM and CDR2 is ANQGSEA in the germline V gene. The CDR3 loop spans 14 amino acids.

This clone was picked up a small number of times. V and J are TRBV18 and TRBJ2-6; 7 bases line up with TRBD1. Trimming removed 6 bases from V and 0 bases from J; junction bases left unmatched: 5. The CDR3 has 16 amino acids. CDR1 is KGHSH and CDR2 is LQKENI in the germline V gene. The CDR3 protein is CASSTGVLSGANVLTF. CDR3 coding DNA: TGTGCCAGCTCCACAGGGGTCCTCTCTGGGGCCAACGTCCTGACTTTC. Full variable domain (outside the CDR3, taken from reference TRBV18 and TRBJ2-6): NAGVMQNPRHLVRRRGQEARLRCSPMKGHSHVYWYRQLPEEGLKFMVYLQKENIIDESGMPKERFSAEFPKEGPSILRIQQVVRGDSAAYFCASSTGVLSGANVLTFGAGSRLTVL.

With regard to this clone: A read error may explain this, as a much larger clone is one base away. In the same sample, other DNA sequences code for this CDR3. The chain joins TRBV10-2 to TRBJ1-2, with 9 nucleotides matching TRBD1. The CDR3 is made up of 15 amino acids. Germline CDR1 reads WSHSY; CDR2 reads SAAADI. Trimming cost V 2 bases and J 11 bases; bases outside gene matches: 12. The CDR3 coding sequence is TGCGCCAGCAGTGAGGGACAGGGGTTATCCAGACTTTACACCTTC. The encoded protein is CASSEGQGLSRLYTF.

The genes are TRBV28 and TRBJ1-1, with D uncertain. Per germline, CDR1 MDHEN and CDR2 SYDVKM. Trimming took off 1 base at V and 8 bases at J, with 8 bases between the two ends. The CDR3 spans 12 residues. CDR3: CASSLYGIEAFF. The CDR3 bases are TGTGCCAGCAGTTTATACGGGATCGAAGCTTTCTTT.